Below are 29 T cell receptor beta chains sequenced from a single sample in a study of blood T cells in healthy people across ages. With a J-beta primer mix and a sample-barcoded 5' primer, a second PCR ran about 7 to 11 cycles. TCRdb itself ran the 5' RACE reads through MiXCR, one entry per CDR3 protein. The sample includes 590,000 or so distinct CDR3 sequences, 25% to 30% of them seen just once. The source material was blood. The receptors come from a woman over 75 in good health.

This chain connects TRBV5-1 to TRBJ2-7, with D hard to call. Trimming left V 6 bases short and J 11 bases short, with 15 bases between. Looked up from germline, CDR1 is SGHRS and CDR2 is YFSETQ. The CDR3 runs 11 residues. The CDR3 here is CASNFLGKEYF. The DNA for the CDR3 is TGCGCCAGCAACTTCTTGGGGAAAGAGTACTTC.

The chain employs TRBV20-1 and TRBJ1-1; weak D call: TRBD1 (5 bases). The CDR3 contains 14 residues. Germline CDR1 reads DFQATT; CDR2 reads SNEGSKA (reference sequence). V shed 5 bases and J shed 3 bases, with 16 bases lying between them. CDR3 DNA: TGCAGTGCTGGAGGCCCAGGGAGGGACACTGAAGCTTTCTTT. Translated, it gives CSAGGPGRDTEAFF.

The rearrangement links TRBV30 to TRBJ2-2; TRBD1 agrees at 9 bases. The V segment lost 1 base and the J segment 10 bases; nucleotides outside the gene matches: 10. From germline, CDR1 is GTSNPN and CDR2 SVGIG (reference sequence). This CDR3 is built from 15 residues. CDR3 region: CAWSAPGQGLEELFF. The CDR3, as DNA: TGTGCCTGGAGTGCTCCGGGACAGGGTTTGGAGGAGCTGTTTTTT.

A remark on this clonotype: A read error is possible here, since a much larger clone lies one base away. This sequence joins TRBV20-1 and TRBJ2-1; TRBD2 matches at 8 bases. Per the germline V gene, CDR1 is DFQATT and CDR2 is SNEGSKA (reference sequence). The V gene end was trimmed by 1 base and the J gene end by 10 bases; junction bases not matched to a gene: 9. This CDR3 is 14 amino acids long. CDR3 coding DNA: TGCAGTGCTAGAGGTGACCGGGGGGGTAAAGAGCAGTTCTTC. It specifies CSARGDRGGKEQFF.

The sample holds a few counts of this clonotype. Possible read error: a much larger clone is one base away. V gene TRBV5-1 combines with J gene TRBJ2-7, with 11 bases matching TRBD2. Germline V gene data show CDR1 as SGHRS and CDR2 as YFSETQ. The junction had 11 bases not matched to a gene; V was cut back by 5 bases and J by 7 bases. The CDR3 has 15 amino acids. CDR3 sequence reads: CASSSGTSGHNEQYF. CDR3 nucleotide sequence: TGCGCCAGCAGTTCCGGGACTAGCGGACACAATGAGCAGTACTTC.

This chain uses TRBV7-8 with TRBJ2-3; unclear D gene. Germline assignment: CDR1 SGHVS and CDR2 FQNEAQ. The CDR3 has 15 residues. The V and J ends lost 6 bases and 5 bases respectively, with 18 bases between them. CDR3 amino acids: CASSLHQVLGDTQYF. CDR3 nucleotide sequence: TGTGCCAGCAGTCTTCACCAGGTCCTTGGAGATACGCAGTATTTT.

This clonotype was counted at least ten times. The chain links TRBV9 to TRBJ2-5; a weak D match, TRBD1 (6 bases). The germline V and J ends were trimmed by 0 bases and 5 bases, with 11 bases remaining between them. Per the germline V gene, CDR1 is SGDLS and CDR2 is YYNGEE. This CDR3 is 14 amino acids long. The CDR3, as DNA: TGTGCCAGCAGCGTAGGTCACAGGGTGGAGACCCAGTACTTC. Its translation is CASSVGHRVETQYF.

This clonotype was detected ten times or more. This rearrangement joins TRBV27 to TRBJ2-3, with D uncertain. Trimming removed 6 bases from V and 0 bases from J, with 7 bases in between. The CDR3 loop spans 13 amino acids. The germline CDR1 and CDR2 sequences are MNHEY and SMNVEV (reference sequence). CDR3 in amino acids: CASRPSSTDTQYF. The CDR3 DNA reads as TGTGCCAGCAGACCCTCTAGCACAGATACGCAGTATTTT.

V gene TRBV6-5 combines with J gene TRBJ2-3; tentatively, D is TRBD1 (6 bases). The CDR3 length is 15 residues. V shed 10 bases and J shed 0 bases, with 17 bases lying between them. Germline CDR1 and CDR2: MNHEY and SVGAGI. CDR3 nucleotide sequence: TGTGCCATCAAACCCCGGACAGCTAGCACAGATACGCAGTATTTT. This codes for CAIKPRTASTDTQYF.

This chain connects TRBV2 to TRBJ2-5; D possibly corresponds to TRBD2 (6 bases). The better agreement between TRBJ2-7 and the DNA end casts doubt on the J call. The CDR3 length is 12 residues. CDR1 is SNHLY and CDR2 is FYNNEI in the germline V gene. The CDR3 DNA is TGTGCCAGCAGTGCCGGGACTCACGAGCAGTACTTC. Translated: CASSAGTHEQYF.

V usage is TRBV20-1 and J usage is TRBJ1-2; D gene ambiguous. This CDR3 spans 12 amino acids. CDR1 DFQATT and CDR2 SNEGSKA come from the germline V gene (reference sequence). Trimming cost V 3 bases and J 1 base, with 6 bases left between them. In nucleotides, the CDR3 is TGCAGTGCTAGCATCAGTAACTATGGCTACACCTTC. Protein sequence: CSASISNYGYTF.

This clonotype was seen a few times. The genes are TRBV6-2 or TRBV6-3 and TRBJ1-5, with 12 bases matching TRBD1. The CDR3 contains 19 residues. CDR1 is MNHEY, CDR2 SVGEGT, per germline. V lost 6 bases, J lost 1 base, and 13 bases stayed unmatched. The CDR3 coding sequence is TGTGCCAGCAGGGCAAACATCGGGACAGGGGGCACGAGCAATCAGCCCCAGCATTTT. This sequence encodes CASRANIGTGGTSNQPQHF.

V gene TRBV20-1 combines with J gene TRBJ1-1, with 8 positions matching TRBD1. This CDR3 contains 14 residues. Germline CDR1 is DFQATT and CDR2 is SNEGSKA (reference sequence). The CDR3 sequence is CRGLAGGMNTEAFF. CDR3 DNA: TGCAGGGGCTTGGCAGGGGGCATGAACACTGAAGCTTTCTTT.

This clonotype was recorded at least ten times. V is TRBV7-9 and J is TRBJ1-6, with 7 nucleotides matching TRBD1. The germline gives CDR1 SEHNR, CDR2 FQNEAQ (reference sequence). V was pared by 7 bases and J by 9 bases, with 9 bases of the junction left unmatched. The CDR3 runs 14 residues. This CDR3 is CASNTGTASSPLHF. Written as DNA, the CDR3 is TGTGCCAGCAACACCGGGACAGCCAGTTCACCCCTCCACTTT.

The CDR3, as DNA: TGTGCCAGCAGCCATCCGGGCAGGGCGGACTACGAGCAGTACTTC. This sequence encodes CASSHPGRADYEQYF. This rearrangement joins TRBV7-9 to TRBJ2-7; TRBD1 is a possible D gene (5 bases). The CDR3 consists of 15 residues. Trimming shortened V by 5 bases and J by 3 bases, and 17 bases separated the two germline ends. The germline V gene encodes CDR1 SEHNR and CDR2 FQNEAQ (reference sequence).

The table lists this clonotype with many counts. The chain employs TRBV4-3 and TRBJ1-2; the D is unclear. Germline CDR1 LGHNA, CDR2 YSLEER. Trimming stripped 2 bases from V and 4 bases from J, with 17 bases between. The CDR3 extends over 16 amino acids. CDR3 nucleotide sequence: TGCGCCAGCAGCCAATCCTGGCCCCCCAGTATCTATGGCTACACCTTC. It codes for CASSQSWPPSIYGYTF.

This clonotype was detected many times. This clone may be a read error of a much larger clone one base away. This chain connects TRBV7-2 to TRBJ2-5; TRBD2 aligns across 8 bases. The CDR3 totals 15 residues. CDR1 SGHTA and CDR2 FQGNSA come from the germline V gene. Losses at the gene ends were 1 base for V and 11 bases for J; bases not matched to a gene: 12. The CDR3 loop is CASSLGTSRVNEQYF. CDR3 bases: TGTGCCAGCAGCTTAGGGACTAGCCGGGTCAATGAGCAGTACTTC. The full variable domain, its missing parts supplied by reference TRBV7-2 and TRBJ2-5, is GAGVSQSPSNKVTEKGKDVELRCDPISGHTALYWYRQSLGQGLEFLIYFQGNSAPDKSGLPSDRFSAERTGGSVSTLTIQRTQQEDSAVYLCASSLGTSRVNEQYFGPGTRLLVL.

This clonotype appeared many times. The chain combines TRBV27 with TRBJ1-2, with 8 bases identical to TRBD1. The V and J ends lost 6 bases and 6 bases, in that order; junction bases with no gene match: 6. CDR3 length: 13 residues. Germline V gene data show CDR1 as MNHEY and CDR2 as SMNVEV (reference sequence). The DNA of the CDR3 is TGTGCCAGCAGACCGACAGGGGCCCATGGCTACACCTTC. Its protein product is CASRPTGAHGYTF.

This clonotype was found a few times. This chain uses TRBV7-2 with TRBJ2-7, with 7 bases matching TRBD1. Germline-derived CDR1 and CDR2 are SGHTA and FQGNSA. After removal of 4 bases from V and 5 bases from J, the junction contained 14 bases not matched to a gene. This CDR3 contains 16 residues. The DNA for the CDR3 is TGTGCCAGCAGCTACCACTATCGACAGGGTTGGCACGAGCAGTACTTC. It yields the protein CASSYHYRQGWHEQYF.

With respect to this clonotype: A much larger clone differs by one base, so this may be a read error. The chain links TRBV10-3 to TRBJ2-7; D not certain. CDR1 and CDR2 (germline): ENHRY, SYGVKD. V lost 2 bases and J 7 bases, leaving 12 bases between the germline ends. There are 13 residues in the CDR3. CDR3: CAISEARYDEQYF. The CDR3 DNA follows: TGTGCCATCAGTGAGGCCAGATACGATGAGCAGTACTTC.

This clonotype has a count of ten or more. The V and J genes are TRBV7-6 and TRBJ2-3; 7 bases line up with TRBD2. Germline CDR1 SGHVS, CDR2 FNYEAQ. The CDR3 is 15 residues long. Unmatched junction bases numbered 4, after V lost 2 bases and J lost 2 bases. The CDR3 region has the DNA TGTGCCAGCAGCTTAAGCGGGGTGAACACAGATACGCAGTATTTT. Encoded protein: CASSLSGVNTDTQYF.

This clonotype was counted only a few times. A much larger clone differs by one base, so this may be a read error. This chain joins TRBV7-2 and TRBJ2-1; a weak D match, TRBD1 (6 bases). The CDR3 extends over 17 amino acids. V lost 0 bases and J 2 bases, leaving 14 bases between the germline ends. The germline V gene has CDR1 SGHTA and CDR2 FQGNSA. The CDR3 loop is CASSLAGASSPYNEQFF. For the CDR3, the DNA is TGTGCCAGCAGCTTAGCGGGGGCTTCCAGCCCCTACAATGAGCAGTTCTTC.

Comment on this clonotype: This clone may be a read error of a much larger clone one base away. Written as DNA, the CDR3 is TGTGCCAGCAACCGGGGACTAGCGGGAGGTAGTGAGCAGTTCTTC. Translated, it gives CASNRGLAGGSEQFF. The chain is built from TRBV4-2 and TRBJ2-1, with 15 positions matching TRBD2. V was clipped by 7 bases and J by 9 bases; unmatched bases: 7. The germline V gene encodes CDR1 LGHNA and CDR2 YNFKEQ. There are 15 residues in the CDR3.

A word on this clonotype: Being one base from a much bigger clone, this may be a read error. The chain combines TRBV24-1 with TRBJ2-3; no reliable D call. CDR1 and CDR2 (germline): KGHDR, SFDVKD. This CDR3 contains 14 residues. The CDR3 DNA reads TGTGCCGCCAGTGACCACACACGCACAGATACGCAGTATTTT. It translates to CAASDHTRTDTQYF.

This clonotype has a handful of counts. J is TRBJ1-6 and V is TRBV21-1; the table's D call, TRBD1, has no DNA check behind it. TRBV21-1 is described as a pseudogene. The length of the CDR3 is 16 residues. CDR3 loop: CASSKEPQGNNSPLHF. CDR3 DNA: TGTGCCAGCAGCAAAGAACCACAGGGTAATAATTCACCCCTCCACTTT.

V gene TRBV10-3 combines with J gene TRBJ1-3, with 7 bases lining up with TRBD1. CDR1 is ENHRY, CDR2 SYGVKD, per germline. Trimming cost V 2 bases and J 0 bases; bases outside gene matches: 7. The CDR3 is 17 amino acids. CDR3 coding DNA: TGTGCCATCAGTGAGCCGGGACAGACCCTCTCTGGAAACACCATATATTTT. Its translation is CAISEPGQTLSGNTIYF.

The chain has TRBV28 and TRBJ2-1; weak D call: TRBD1 (6 bases). The V end lost 7 bases, the J end lost 4 bases, and 14 bases lay between the germline ends. The CDR3 totals 14 residues. The germline gives CDR1 MDHEN, CDR2 SYDVKM. CDR3 DNA sequence: TGTGCCAGCACTCCAGGGGAAAGATACAATGAGCAGTTCTTC. The encoded protein is CASTPGERYNEQFF.

V gene TRBV12-3 or TRBV12-4 combines with J gene TRBJ2-3, with 11 bases identical to TRBD1. J gave up 1 base and V 6 bases, and 12 bases lay outside the gene matches. The CDR3 extends over 18 amino acids. CDR3 nucleotide sequence: TGTGCCAGCAGCCTCGATCCGGGACAGGGGGGGGGCACAGATACGCAGTATTTT. Encoded protein: CASSLDPGQGGGTDTQYF.

This clonotype has only a few counts. CDR3 coding DNA: TGTGCCAGCAGACCCGGTTCAACTGAAGCTTTCTTT. This gives the protein CASRPGSTEAFF. The rearrangement links TRBV2 to TRBJ1-1; D uncertain. Trimming cost V 6 bases and J 5 bases, with 10 bases left between them. The germline CDR1 and CDR2 sequences are SNHLY and FYNNEI. This CDR3 spans 12 amino acids. Complete variable domain (other parts from reference TRBV2 and TRBJ1-1): EPEVTQTPSHQVTQMGQEVILRCVPISNHLYFYWYRQILGQKVEFLVSFYNNEISEKSEIFDDQFSVERPDGSNFTLKIRSTKLEDSAMYFCASRPGSTEAFFGQGTRLTVV.